The 9 T cell receptor beta chains reported below all come from one sample, sequenced in a study of early T cells in non-severe SARS-CoV-2 infection. MiXCR, run by TCRdb on the 5' RACE reads, gives a single entry per CDR3 protein. This table has tens of thousands of distinct CDR3 sequences, around 6.9% appearing once. This material consisted of whole blood, taken at baseline. The receptors here all came from an adult who was a healthcare worker with PCR-confirmed SARS-CoV-2 infection or an uninfected control (not recorded which).

V usage is TRBV12-3 or TRBV12-4 and J usage is TRBJ2-3, with 10 nucleotides matching TRBD2. V dropped 6 bases and J dropped 0; count of bases not matched to a gene: 3. This CDR3 is 15 amino acids long. CDR3 nucleotide sequence: TGTGCCAGCAGACTAGCGGGGACTAGCACAGATACGCAGTATTTT. Its protein is CASRLAGTSTDTQYF.

As to this clonotype: The junction departs from the called germline gene at one end, perhaps through a read error. The chain couples TRBV20-1 to TRBJ2-7, with 9 bases identical to TRBD1. Per germline, CDR1 DFQATT and CDR2 SNEGSKA (reference sequence). The CDR3 length is 14 residues. The CDR3 loop is CGARPQGAPYEQYF. The CDR3 nucleotides read TGCGGTGCTAGACCACAGGGGGCTCCATACGAGCAGTACTTC.

The rearrangement uses TRBV20-1 and TRBJ2-3, with unresolved D. The V end was cut by 0 bases, the J end by 4 bases, with 8 bases between. The CDR3 is 13 amino acids. The germline CDR1 and CDR2 sequences are DFQATT and SNEGSKA (reference sequence). This CDR3 reads CSARDPAADTQYF. CDR3 sequence (DNA): TGCAGTGCTAGAGATCCGGCCGCAGATACGCAGTATTTT.

This sequence joins TRBV28 and TRBJ1-1; D is perhaps TRBD1 (5 bases). Germline loops: CDR1 MDHEN, CDR2 SYDVKM. The ends were cut back, 2 bases at V and 0 bases at J, with 7 bases in the middle. This CDR3 contains 14 residues. This CDR3 reads CASSLRQMNTEAFF. Here the CDR3 DNA reads TGTGCCAGCAGTTTAAGACAGATGAACACTGAAGCTTTCTTT. The full variable domain, its missing parts supplied by reference TRBV28 and TRBJ1-1, is DVKVTQSSRYLVKRTGEKVFLECVQDMDHENMFWYRQDPGLGLRLIYFSYDVKMKEKGDIPEGYSVSREKKERFSLILESASTNQTSMYLCASSLRQMNTEAFFGQGTRLTVV.

This clonotype has a count of ten or more. J is TRBJ1-5 and V is TRBV20-1, with D perhaps TRBD1 (6 bases). Trimming shortened V by 1 base and J by 7 bases, and 11 bases separated the two germline ends. This CDR3 is built from 13 residues. Germline loops: CDR1 DFQATT, CDR2 SNEGSKA (reference sequence). CDR3 protein: CSARGGGRQPQHF. CDR3 nucleotide sequence: TGCAGTGCTAGAGGAGGGGGAAGGCAGCCCCAGCATTTT.

This clonotype was counted a few times. The chain has TRBV7-9 and TRBJ1-6; 9 positions match TRBD1. The junction had 6 bases not matched to a gene; V was cut back by 5 bases and J by 10 bases. This CDR3 spans 14 amino acids. CDR1 SEHNR and CDR2 FQNEAQ come from the germline V gene (reference sequence). CDR3 region: CASSTGQGISPLHF. In DNA form, the CDR3 reads TGTGCCAGCAGCACGGGACAGGGTATATCACCCCTCCACTTT.

This clonotype was observed a few times. The chain links TRBV24-1 to TRBJ1-5; D unclear. V shed 5 bases and J shed 3 bases, with 10 bases lying between them. The germline V gene has CDR1 KGHDR and CDR2 SFDVKD. The CDR3 extends over 14 amino acids. CDR3 DNA sequence: TGTGCCACCAGTGTTCACAGCTCCAATCAGCCCCAGCATTTT. Translated: CATSVHSSNQPQHF.

In the case of this clonotype: A much more abundant neighbour one base away suggests this may be a read error. V gene TRBV13 combines with J gene TRBJ2-5; 7 bases map to TRBD1. The germline V gene encodes CDR1 PRHDT and CDR2 FYEKMQ (reference sequence). The CDR3 is 15 residues long. The chain's CDR3 is CAGSLVAQGIGAQYF. The DNA of the CDR3 is TGTGCCGGCAGCTTAGTAGCACAGGGGATCGGGGCCCAGTACTTC. Supplemented by reference TRBV13 and TRBJ2-5, the full variable domain reads AAGVIQSPRHLIKEKRETATLKCYPIPRHDTVYWYQQGPGQDPQFLISFYEKMQSDKGSIPDRFSAQQFSDYHSELNMSSLELGDSALYFCAGSLVAQGIGAQYFGPGTRLLVL.

Many counts were recorded for this clonotype. The genes are TRBV29-1 and TRBJ2-3; D call uncertain. The CDR3 extends over 11 amino acids. The germline V gene encodes CDR1 SQVTM and CDR2 ANQGSEA. Trimming stripped 1 base from V and 3 bases from J, with 2 bases between. CDR3 residues: CSVEGTDTQYF. As DNA, the CDR3 is TGCAGCGTTGAAGGGACAGATACGCAGTATTTT.